This TCR beta chain was sequenced for a study of PD-L1 blockade in urothelial cancer. Overall study: About 85% of the roughly 29 patients were men who had bladder-origin urothelial cancer. The median number of T cells present in blood samples was 140,000 to 150,000. Samples of blood were analyzed 3 weeks (second dose) and 6 weeks after treatment start.

Points on this clone: Its specificity is unknown.

General study points: Where pretreatment blood TCR clonality fell below the median, better survival was predicted.

The time point denotes: pretreatment peripheral blood. J gave up 4 bases and V 0 bases, and 6 bases lay outside the gene matches. The CDR3 contains 17 residues. CDR1 is SGHKS and CDR2 is YYEKEE in the germline V gene (reference sequence). Data came from immunoSEQ multiplex PCR; TCRdb stores just in-frame clones and leaves some out. This sample has fewer than 50,000 clones; approximately 85% occur once, and the top ten carry 8% to 13%. The chain is built from TRBV5-5 and TRBJ2-3, with 12 bases identical to TRBD1. This TCR derives from an older man with urothelial cancer. Sequencing was performed on PBMCs, taken around atezolizumab (anti-PD-L1) treatment. CDR3 coding DNA: TGTGCCAGCAGCTTGGAGGGACAGGGGGCGCTGGCAGATACGCAGTATTTT. The encoded protein is CASSLEGQGALADTQYF.